Listed below are T cell receptor beta chains from one sample, sequenced in a study of blood T cells in healthy people across ages. TCRdb redid the calling of the 5' RACE reads with MiXCR, one entry per CDR3 protein. The sample has about 1.4 million distinct CDR3 sequences, 59% seen once. The sample taken for sequencing was blood. The origin of the receptors is a man in his late teens or twenties in good health. Both conserved end residues are part of each CDR3. The D gene is left open where the match is weak. Part of the rows lack a size; the others show once, few, many or a class for expanded clones.

J	D	V	length	size	DNA	CDR3
TRBJ2-7	TRBD1	TRBV7-9	16	-	TGTGCCAGCAGCTTACACCTAGGACAGGGGTCCTACGAGCAGTACTTC	CASSLHLGQGSYEQYF
TRBJ2-3	TRBD1	TRBV14	13	-	TGTGCCAGCAGCCAAGTCTCTGGGACAGTGCAGTATTTT	CASSQVSGTVQYF
TRBJ2-7	-	TRBV4-1	15	few	TGCGCCAGCAGCCAAACGTCCGACTTTAACTACGAGCAGTACTTC	CASSQTSDFNYEQYF
TRBJ1-1	-	TRBV12-3/TRBV12-4	12	-	TGTGCCAGCACCGAGGCGGGGTCTGAAGCTTTCTTT	CASTEAGSEAFF
TRBJ2-1	TRBD2	TRBV4-2	21	-	TGTGCCAGCAGCCAAGAGTCTACAGGACTAGCGGGGGATCAAACCTACAATGAGCAGTTCTTC	CASSQESTGLAGDQTYNEQFF
TRBJ2-7	-	TRBV29-1	12	-	TGCAGCGTTGAAGACAACAAGTACGAGCAGTACTTC	CSVEDNKYEQYF
TRBJ1-1	TRBD1	TRBV20-1	15	-	TGCAGTGCTAGAGGGGGACAGGCCCGGCTAATTGAAGCTTTCTTT	CSARGGQARLIEAFF
TRBJ2-1	TRBD2	TRBV4-1	18	few	TGCGCCAGCAGCCAAACACCCCCAGCAGCGGGGGGGCTGGATGAGCAGTTCTTC	CASSQTPPAAGGLDEQFF
TRBJ2-7	-	TRBV18	14	-	TGTGCCAGCTCAGGGCCGGCGGGGCGTTACGAGCAGTACTTC	CASSGPAGRYEQYF
TRBJ1-1	-	TRBV20-1	12	-	TGCTGTACCCGGACGATGCGTGCGGGAGCTTTCTTT	CCTRTMRAGAFF
TRBJ2-1	-	TRBV4-3	13	few	TGCGCCAGCAGCCAATCGAGAACCAATGAGCAGTTCTTC	CASSQSRTNEQFF
TRBJ1-2	-	TRBV7-8	14	-	TGTGCCAGCAGCGACGGGGGGCTGGGTGATGGCTACACCTTC	CASSDGGLGDGYTF
TRBJ1-1	-	TRBV27	16	-	TGTGCCAGCAGTTCCCTACTCGTCGTGGGGGTCACTGAAGCTTTCTTT	CASSSLLVVGVTEAFF
TRBJ1-6	-	TRBV28	15	-	TGTGCCAGCACCAAGATTACAGGGTCGAATTCACCCCTCCACTTT	CASTKITGSNSPLHF
TRBJ2-3	TRBD1	TRBV20-1	16	few	TGCAGTGCTATACCCCCGACAGGGGGCATAGCAGATACGCAGTATTTT	CSAIPPTGGIADTQYF
TRBJ1-1	-	TRBV6-1	12	-	TGTGCCAGCAAAATGACAGGTACTGAAGCTTTCTTT	CASKMTGTEAFF
TRBJ2-7	-	TRBV7-6	15	-	TGTGCCAGCAGCTTGGGTCGGCCGACCCCTACCGAGCAGTACTTC	CASSLGRPTPTEQYF
TRBJ2-5	TRBD2	TRBV20-1	16	-	TGCAGTGCTAGAGGGGCCGTGGCGGGGGGGCAGGAGACCCAGTACTTC	CSARGAVAGGQETQYF
TRBJ1-1	-	TRBV4-1	12	-	TGCGCCAGCAGCCGGATCGCTACTGAAGCTTTCTTT	CASSRIATEAFF
TRBJ2-7	-	TRBV20-1	13	-	TGCAGTCCTAGAGCGACTAGAGAGTACGAGCAGTACTTC	CSPRATREYEQYF
TRBJ1-5	-	TRBV25-1	12	-	TGTGCCAGCAGTGTCCCGATCAGGCCCCAGCATTTT	CASSVPIRPQHF
TRBJ1-2	-	TRBV3-1	13	few	TGTGCCAGCAGCCAAGATGAAGTCTATGGCTACACCTTC	CASSQDEVYGYTF
TRBJ2-2	TRBD2	TRBV28	19	-	TGTGCCAGCAGCTTCCTGGGACTAGCGGGAGGGCCGGGCACCGGGGAGCTGTTTTTT	CASSFLGLAGGPGTGELFF
TRBJ1-2	-	TRBV5-1	13	-	TGCGCCAGCAGCGGACAGAGCGGCTATGGCTACACCTTC	CASSGQSGYGYTF
TRBJ2-1	TRBD2	TRBV5-1	18	-	TGCGCCAGCAGCGCGGACCCCGGTAGCGGGAGAGGGTACAATGAGCAGTTCTTC	CASSADPGSGRGYNEQFF
TRBJ2-7	TRBD1	TRBV5-1	13	-	TGCGCCAGCAGTGATGACAGGGGGGACGAGCAGTACTTC	CASSDDRGDEQYF
TRBJ2-7	-	TRBV29-1	12	few	TGCAGCGTTGTTGACGAAACCTACGAGCAGTACTTC	CSVVDETYEQYF
TRBJ2-5	TRBD2	TRBV7-2	16	-	TGTGCCAGCAGCTTAGATCCCCTAGCGGGGGGGGAGACCCAGTACTTC	CASSLDPLAGGETQYF
TRBJ2-2	-	TRBV20-1	14	once	TGCAGTGCTGAACCCCCGGCTAGCATCGGGGAGCTGTTTTTT	CSAEPPASIGELFF
TRBJ2-7	-	TRBV2	13	-	TGTGCCAGCAGTGCGAATGGCTTCAATGAGCAGTACTTC	CASSANGFNEQYF
TRBJ1-2	-	TRBV7-9	12	-	TGTGCCAGCAGCTTCACAGGGCCTGGCTACACCTTC	CASSFTGPGYTF
TRBJ2-1	TRBD1	TRBV6-2/TRBV6-3	13	-	TGTGCCAGCAGTCTGACAGGGTATCATGAGCAGTTCTTC	CASSLTGYHEQFF
TRBJ2-3	TRBD2	TRBV4-3	19	-	TGCGGCAGCAGCCAAGGGCCCGCCGGGACTAGCGTTGGGGGGGATACGCAGTATTTT	CGSSQGPAGTSVGGDTQYF
TRBJ1-5	-	TRBV27	13	-	TGTGCCAGCAGCCGACAGACCAATCAGCCCCAGCATTTT	CASSRQTNQPQHF
TRBJ1-1	TRBD1	TRBV20-1	14	-	TGCAGTGCTAGAAGAGAGGGGGCTATGTCTGAAGCTTTCTTT	CSARREGAMSEAFF
TRBJ2-5	-	TRBV12-3/TRBV12-4	11	-	TGTGCCAGCAGTTTGACACGGTGGAAGTACTTC	CASSLTRWKYF
TRBJ2-7	-	TRBV27	14	-	TGTGCCAGCAACTCTTACAGGAACTCCTACGAGCAGTACTTC	CASNSYRNSYEQYF
TRBJ1-1	-	TRBV6-5	20	-	TGTGCCAGCAGTTACTCTATCTCGGAATACAGCTCTTCTATGAACACTGAAGCTTTCTTT	CASSYSISEYSSSMNTEAFF
TRBJ1-1	-	TRBV4-1	15	few	TGCGCCAGCAGCCAAGTCGTCATCACAGACACTGAAGCTTTCTTT	CASSQVVITDTEAFF
TRBJ2-1	-	TRBV5-1	15	-	TGCGCCAGCAGCTTGCACCAGGGGTTGGACAAGGAGCAGTTCTTC	CASSLHQGLDKEQFF
TRBJ2-7	TRBD2	TRBV4-1	17	-	TGCGCCAGCAGCCCGCGGGGACCCGGGGGGGCAAACTACGAGCAGTACTTC	CASSPRGPGGANYEQYF
TRBJ2-1	TRBD2	TRBV20-1	16	-	TGCAGTGCTTCGGGGCGTATCGGACTAGCGAGGAATGAGCAGTTCTTC	CSASGRIGLARNEQFF
TRBJ2-7	TRBD1	TRBV14	17	-	TGTGCCAGCAGCCATTCAACCAGACAGGGGTTACCCTACGAGCAGTACTTC	CASSHSTRQGLPYEQYF